The clone carrying this T cell receptor (beta chain) was observed a handful of times. This sample stems from a study of response to subunit inactivated influenza vaccine. Trimming cost V 2 bases and J 5 bases, with 10 bases left between them. CDR1 is LGHNA, CDR2 YNFKEQ, per germline. CDR3 length: 14 residues. TCRdb fed the RT-PCR reads into MiXCR, producing one record per CDR3 protein. The repertoire holds a few hundred thousand distinct CDR3 sequences, with approximately 15% as singletons. The chain couples TRBV4-2 to TRBJ2-1, with a weak D call TRBD2 (6 bases). The source material was PBMCs from blood, sampled approximately 13 days after vaccination. The receptor was derived from a man aged 45-65 years who received an inactivated influenza vaccine. The CDR3, as DNA: TGTGCCAGCAGCCAACCGGGACTCAACAATGAGCAGTTCTTC. Amino acid sequence: CASSQPGLNNEQFF.